This is a list of T cell receptor beta chains from one sample in a study of blood T cell repertoires in COVID-19. The table came from immunoSEQ multiplex PCR; TCRdb's copy has only in-frame clones and leaves some out. The repertoire consists of about 440,000 clones, with 75% to 90% occurring once and the leading ten covering 4.3%. Input material: peripheral blood. Receptors were obtained from a woman aged 25 to 39 with acute or convalescent COVID-19. CDR3s include the opening cysteine and the closing phenylalanine or tryptophan. Fields, in order: V gene, J gene, clone size, D gene, CDR3 protein, CDR3 DNA. The D gene is left open where the match is weak. Some rows have no size entry. The others give once, few or many, or a class for an expanded clone.

TRBV5-1	TRBJ2-1	-	-	CASSLGSPNEQFF	TGCGCCAGCAGCTTGGGCAGTCCCAATGAGCAGTTCTTC
TRBV3-1/TRBV3-2	TRBJ1-2	-	TRBD1	CASSQERTGNYGYTF	TGTGCCAGCAGCCAAGAGAGGACAGGGAACTATGGCTACACCTTC
TRBV9	TRBJ2-1	few	-	CASSVRPGGSYNEQFF	TGTGCCAGCAGCGTACGTCCCGGGGGATCCTACAATGAGCAGTTCTTC
TRBV4-2	TRBJ2-5	-	TRBD2	CASSLSGLAGEETQYF	TGTGCCAGCAGCCTTTCAGGCCTAGCGGGTGAAGAGACCCAGTACTTC
TRBV2	TRBJ2-3	many	TRBD2	CASSPSGVADTQYF	TGTGCCAGCAGTCCAAGCGGGGTAGCAGATACGCAGTATTTT
TRBV11-1	TRBJ2-7	-	TRBD1	CASRRDRVTYEQYF	TGTGCCAGCAGACGGGACAGGGTAACGTACGAGCAGTACTTC
TRBV5-1	TRBJ2-6	-	-	CASSLGASSGANVLTF	TGCGCCAGCAGCTTGGGGGCCTCTTCTGGGGCCAACGTCCTGACTTTC
TRBV5-1	TRBJ2-3	few	TRBD2	CASSWGLGTDTQYF	TGCGCCAGCAGCTGGGGACTAGGGACAGATACGCAGTATTTT
TRBV30	TRBJ1-1	-	-	CAWRPQGWGTEAFF	TGTGCCTGGAGGCCACAGGGTTGGGGCACTGAAGCTTTCTTT
TRBV3-1/TRBV3-2	TRBJ2-5	-	-	CASEGGGEETQYF	TGTGCCAGCGAGGGGGGGGGAGAAGAGACCCAGTACTTC
TRBV30	TRBJ1-5	-	-	CAWSGGGSNQPQHF	TGTGCCTGGAGTGGGGGGGGAAGCAATCAGCCCCAGCATTTT
TRBV7-3	TRBJ1-2	-	-	CASSLTGYEGYTF	TGTGCCAGCAGCTTAACCGGGTATGAGGGCTACACCTTC
TRBV6-6	TRBJ1-6	-	-	CASRDENSPLHF	TGTGCCAGCCGGGATGAGAATTCACCCCTCCACTTT
TRBV27	TRBJ2-1	-	-	CASSFLASYNEQFF	TGTGCCAGCAGTTTCCTCGCGTCCTACAATGAGCAGTTCTTC
TRBV5-1	TRBJ1-1	few	TRBD1	CASSRTGRSTEAFF	TGCGCCAGCTCACGGACAGGGCGGAGCACTGAAGCTTTCTTT
TRBV7-2	TRBJ1-6	-	TRBD1	CASSSQRGTDNSPLHF	TGTGCCAGCAGCTCTCAAAGGGGGACAGATAATTCACCCCTCCACTTT
TRBV18	TRBJ1-2	-	TRBD1	CASSPPIGTGFAQYGYTF	TGTGCCAGCTCACCACCGATTGGGACAGGTTTTGCACAATATGGCTACACCTTC
TRBV9	TRBJ2-1	-	TRBD1	CASSSTGLSYNEQFF	TGTGCCAGCAGCTCGACAGGGTTATCCTACAATGAGCAGTTCTTC